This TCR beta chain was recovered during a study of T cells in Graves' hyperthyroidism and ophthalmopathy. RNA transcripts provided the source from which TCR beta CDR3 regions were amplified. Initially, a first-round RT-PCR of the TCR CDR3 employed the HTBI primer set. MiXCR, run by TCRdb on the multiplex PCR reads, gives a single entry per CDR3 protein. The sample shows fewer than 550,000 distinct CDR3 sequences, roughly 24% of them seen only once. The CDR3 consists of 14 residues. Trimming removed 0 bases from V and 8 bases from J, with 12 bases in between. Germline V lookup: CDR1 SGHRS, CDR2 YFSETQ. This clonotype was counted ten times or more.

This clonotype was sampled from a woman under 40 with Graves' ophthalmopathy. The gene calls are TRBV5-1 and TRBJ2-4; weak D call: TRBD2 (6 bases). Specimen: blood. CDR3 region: CASSLAGGRDIQYF. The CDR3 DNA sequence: TGCGCCAGCAGCTTGGCTGGGGGGAGAGACATTCAGTACTTC. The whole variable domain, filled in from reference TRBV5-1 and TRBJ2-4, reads KAGVTQTPRYLIKTRGQQVTLSCSPISGHRSVSWYQQTPGQGLQFLFEYFSETQRNKGNFPGRFSGRQFSNSRSEMNVSTLELGDSALYLCASSLAGGRDIQYFGAGTRLSVL.